Listed below are T cell receptor beta chains from one sample, sequenced in a study of T cell responses to AZD1222 COVID-19 vaccine. Sequencing was performed with immunoSEQ multiplex PCR; in TCRdb, only in-frame clones are kept and a portion is missing. The sample holds roughly 270,000 clones; approximately 94% are singletons and the top ten take 0.55%. The sequencing here drew on peripheral blood, taken 28 days after the second AZD1222 dose. These receptors were obtained from an adult who received the AZD1222 COVID-19 vaccine. CDR3s include the opening cysteine and the closing phenylalanine or tryptophan. A D gene is named only where the DNA matches it firmly.

j_call v_call d_call cdr3_aa cdr3_nt
TRBJ2-1 TRBV14 TRBD2 CASSLAGGSYNEQFF TGTGCCAGCAGCCTAGCGGGGGGCTCCTACAATGAGCAGTTCTTC
TRBJ1-2 TRBV12-3/TRBV12-4 . CASSPRGYGYTF TGTGCCAGCAGTCCCCGAGGGTATGGCTACACCTTC
TRBJ1-1 TRBV5-4 . CASSPWQNTEAFF TGTGCCAGCAGCCCCTGGCAGAACACTGAAGCTTTCTTT
TRBJ1-4 TRBV5-6 TRBD1 CASSPRRDRGAPGEKLFF TGTGCCAGCAGCCCCCGCCGGGACAGGGGAGCCCCTGGGGAAAAACTGTTTTTT
TRBJ1-2 TRBV19 . CASSIITGDYGYTF TGTGCCAGTAGTATCATCACAGGCGATTATGGCTACACCTTC
TRBJ1-4 TRBV28 . CASSSSSEKLFF TGTGCCAGCAGTTCTTCCTCTGAAAAACTGTTTTTT
TRBJ2-1 TRBV18 . CASSPPGAYNEQFF TGTGCCAGCTCACCGCCAGGGGCCTACAATGAGCAGTTCTTC
TRBJ1-1 TRBV5-1 . CASSSPDTDTEAFF TGCGCCAGCAGCTCCCCGGATACCGACACTGAAGCTTTCTTT
TRBJ1-4 TRBV29-1 . CSVVGGRVNEKLFF TGCAGCGTTGTGGGGGGGAGGGTTAATGAAAAACTGTTTTTT
TRBJ2-1 TRBV5-4 TRBD2 CASSPSQSGTYNEQFF TGTGCCAGCAGCCCGTCCCAAAGCGGGACCTACAATGAGCAGTTCTTC
TRBJ1-5 TRBV30 . CAWSEGSQPQHF TGTGCCTGGAGTGAGGGTTCCCAGCCCCAGCATTTT
TRBJ1-3 TRBV4-2 . CASSQEGTDRNTIYF TGTGCCAGCAGCCAAGAAGGCACAGACCGAAACACCATATATTTT
TRBJ1-1 TRBV20-1 . CSVLLNTEAFF TGCAGTGTATTATTGAACACTGAAGCTTTCTTT